This T cell receptor (beta chain) was captured in a study of beta chain features in type 1 diabetes. Across the whole study: No patient-donor differences in age, gender, total cells or subset yield. Whole-study results and caveats: Researchers reported that naive, central memory and Treg TCRB repertoires appeared more similar in patients than in healthy donors. HLA effects on TCRB rearrangement stayed unresolved here. PCR, the amplification step, might favor shorter templates, equally in patients and controls.

Reverse transcribing all isolated RNA meant expressed TCRB transcripts were sequenced. The protocol was immunoSEQ multiplex PCR, while the TCRdb copy is restricted to in-frame clones and leaves out a portion. The sample includes fewer than 650,000 clones, 15% to 19% of them seen just once. Concerning this clone itself: Its antigen is unidentified. Different DNA sequences within this sample yield the same CDR3.

The V end was cut by 9 bases, the J end by 4 bases, with 10 bases between. Per germline, CDR1 LNHDA and CDR2 SQIVND (reference sequence). The CDR3 loop spans 11 amino acids. Sequenced material: naive CD4+ T cells from blood. This clonotype was obtained from a man younger than 30 in good health. The chain couples TRBV19 to TRBJ2-7, with D perhaps given as TRBD1 or TRBD2 (5 bases each). The CDR3 DNA is TGTGCCAGCCGGTGGGGGTACGAGCAGTACTTC. Translation gives CASRWGYEQYF. The entire variable domain, with the rest obtained from reference TRBV19 and TRBJ2-7, is as follows: DGGITQSPKYLFRKEGQNVTLSCEQNLNHDAMYWYRQDPGQGLRLIYYSQIVNDFQKGDIAEGYSVSREKKESFPLTVTSAQKNPTAFYLCASRWGYEQYFGPGTRLTVT.